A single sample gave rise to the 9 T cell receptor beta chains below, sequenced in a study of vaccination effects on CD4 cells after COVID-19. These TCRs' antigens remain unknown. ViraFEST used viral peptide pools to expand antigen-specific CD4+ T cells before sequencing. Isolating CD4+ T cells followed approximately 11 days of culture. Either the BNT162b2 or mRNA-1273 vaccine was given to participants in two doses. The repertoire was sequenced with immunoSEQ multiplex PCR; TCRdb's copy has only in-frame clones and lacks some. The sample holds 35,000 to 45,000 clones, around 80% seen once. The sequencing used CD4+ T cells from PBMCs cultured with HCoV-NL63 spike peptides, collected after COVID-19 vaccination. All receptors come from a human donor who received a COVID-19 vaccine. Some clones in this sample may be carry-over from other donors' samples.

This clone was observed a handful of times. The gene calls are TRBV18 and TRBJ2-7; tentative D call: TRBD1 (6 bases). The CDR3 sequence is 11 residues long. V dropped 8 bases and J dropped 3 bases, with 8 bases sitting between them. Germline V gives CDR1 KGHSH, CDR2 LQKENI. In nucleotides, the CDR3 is TGTGCCAGCGCACAGGGCTACGAGCAGTACGTC. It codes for CASAQGYEQYV.

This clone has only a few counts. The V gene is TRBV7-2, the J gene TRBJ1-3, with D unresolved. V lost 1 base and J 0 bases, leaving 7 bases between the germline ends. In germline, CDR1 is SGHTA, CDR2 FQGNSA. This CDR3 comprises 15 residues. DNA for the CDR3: TGTGCCAGCAGCTTAGAGGGCAGCTCTGGAAACACCATATATTTT. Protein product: CASSLEGSSGNTIYF. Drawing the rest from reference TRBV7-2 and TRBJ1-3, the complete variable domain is GAGVSQSPSNKVTEKGKDVELRCDPISGHTALYWYRQSLGQGLEFLIYFQGNSAPDKSGLPSDRFSAERTGGSVSTLTIQRTQQEDSAVYLCASSLEGSSGNTIYFGEGSWLTVV.

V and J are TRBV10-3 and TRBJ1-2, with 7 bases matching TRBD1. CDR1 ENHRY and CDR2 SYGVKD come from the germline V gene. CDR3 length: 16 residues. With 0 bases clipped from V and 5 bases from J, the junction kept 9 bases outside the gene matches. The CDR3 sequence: CAISESKGQWGYGYTF. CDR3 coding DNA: TGTGCCATCAGTGAGTCGAAGGGACAGTGGGGGTATGGCTACACCTTC.

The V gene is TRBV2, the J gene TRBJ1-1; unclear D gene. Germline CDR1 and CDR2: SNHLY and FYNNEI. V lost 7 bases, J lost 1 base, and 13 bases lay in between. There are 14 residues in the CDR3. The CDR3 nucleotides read TGTGCCAGCAAAGCGGGATCCGAGAACACTGAAGCTTTCTTT. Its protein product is CASKAGSENTEAFF.

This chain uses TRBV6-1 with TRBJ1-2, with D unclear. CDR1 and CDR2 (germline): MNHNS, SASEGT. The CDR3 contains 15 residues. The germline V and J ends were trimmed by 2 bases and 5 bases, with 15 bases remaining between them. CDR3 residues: CASSERTTANYGYTF. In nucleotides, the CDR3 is TGTGCCAGCAGTGAACGGACCACAGCCAATTATGGCTACACCTTC.

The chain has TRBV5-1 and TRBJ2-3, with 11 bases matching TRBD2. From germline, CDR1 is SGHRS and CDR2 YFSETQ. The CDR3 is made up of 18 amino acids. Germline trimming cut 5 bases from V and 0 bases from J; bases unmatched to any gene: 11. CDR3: CASRWGLAVKTSTDTQYF. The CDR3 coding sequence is TGCGCCAGCAGGTGGGGACTAGCGGTGAAGACTAGCACAGATACGCAGTATTTT. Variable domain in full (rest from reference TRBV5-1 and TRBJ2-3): KAGVTQTPRYLIKTRGQQVTLSCSPISGHRSVSWYQQTPGQGLQFLFEYFSETQRNKGNFPGRFSGRQFSNSRSEMNVSTLELGDSALYLCASRWGLAVKTSTDTQYFGPGTRLTVL.

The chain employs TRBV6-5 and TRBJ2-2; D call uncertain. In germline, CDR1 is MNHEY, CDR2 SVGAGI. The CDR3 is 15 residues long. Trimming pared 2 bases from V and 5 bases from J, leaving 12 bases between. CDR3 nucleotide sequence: TGTGCCAGCAGTTACAGCCCCCTAGTTACCGGGGAGCTGTTTTTT. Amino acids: CASSYSPLVTGELFF.

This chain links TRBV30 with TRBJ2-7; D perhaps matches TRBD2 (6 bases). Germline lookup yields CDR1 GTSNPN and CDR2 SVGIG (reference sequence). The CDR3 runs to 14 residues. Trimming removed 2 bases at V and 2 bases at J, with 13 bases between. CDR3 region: CAWSKSTGAYEQYV. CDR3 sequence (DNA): TGTGCCTGGAGTAAGTCAACGGGGGCCTACGAGCAGTACGTC.

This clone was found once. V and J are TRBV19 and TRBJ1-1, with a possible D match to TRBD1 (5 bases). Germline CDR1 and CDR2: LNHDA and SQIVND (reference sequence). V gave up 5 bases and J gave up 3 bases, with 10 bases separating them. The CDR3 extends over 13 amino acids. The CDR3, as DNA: TGTGCCAGTAGTCTTGACAGTCACACTGAAGCTTTCTTT. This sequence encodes CASSLDSHTEAFF.